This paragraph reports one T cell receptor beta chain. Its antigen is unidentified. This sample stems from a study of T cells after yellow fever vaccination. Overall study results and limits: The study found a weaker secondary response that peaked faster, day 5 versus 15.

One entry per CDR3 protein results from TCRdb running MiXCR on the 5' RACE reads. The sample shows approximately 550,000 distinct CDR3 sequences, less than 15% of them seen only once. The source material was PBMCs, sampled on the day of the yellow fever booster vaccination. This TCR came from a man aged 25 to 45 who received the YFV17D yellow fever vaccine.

The CDR3 protein is CAWSSGQGNIQYF. For the CDR3, the DNA is TGTGCCTGGAGTTCGGGACAGGGAAACATTCAGTACTTC. The rearrangement joins TRBV30 to TRBJ2-4; 9 positions agree with TRBD1. Germline CDR1 reads GTSNPN; CDR2 reads SVGIG (reference sequence). This CDR3 spans 13 amino acids. The trim removed 2 bases at V and 6 bases at J, leaving 2 bases unmatched.